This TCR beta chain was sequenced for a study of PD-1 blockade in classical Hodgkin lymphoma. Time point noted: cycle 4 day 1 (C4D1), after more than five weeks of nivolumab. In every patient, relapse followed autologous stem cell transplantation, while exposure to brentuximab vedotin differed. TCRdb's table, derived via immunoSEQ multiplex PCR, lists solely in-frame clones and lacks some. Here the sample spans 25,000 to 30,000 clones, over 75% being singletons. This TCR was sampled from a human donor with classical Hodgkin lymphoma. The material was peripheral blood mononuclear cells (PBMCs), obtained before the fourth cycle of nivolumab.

The CDR3 loop is CATSRRTPYEQYF. CDR3 nucleotide sequence: TGTGCCACCAGCAGACGGACACCCTACGAGCAGTACTTC. The chain recombines TRBV15 with TRBJ2-7, with D maybe TRBD1 (5 bases). V lost 2 bases, J lost 2 bases, and 7 bases lay in between. In germline, CDR1 is LNHNV, CDR2 YYDKDF (reference sequence). This CDR3 has 13 amino acids.